This T cell receptor (beta chain) comes out of a study of graft-versus-host responses after intestinal transplantation. Study summary: Transplant recipients had multivisceral, liver-intestinal, or isolated intestinal grafts. Findings and limits, study-wide: GvH clones detected in recipient marrow included some appearing first in ileum or blood. Circulating GvH clone levels at their peak were associated with HvG declines (early post-transplant).

The CDR3 covers 15 residues. The germline V and J ends were trimmed by 2 bases and 5 bases, with 14 bases remaining between them. The V gene's germline CDR1 is SGHRS and CDR2 YFSETQ. In the case of this clone: Its specificity is not known.

Produced via immunoSEQ multiplex PCR; TCRdb's table is partial and in-frame only. The repertoire holds under 140,000 clones, with approximately 92% as singletons. The sequence derives from a human donor who received an intestinal transplant. Sample: unstimulated CD8+ T cells sorted from spleen or lymph node cells, taken before intestinal transplant. The rearrangement links TRBV5-1 to TRBJ2-1; TRBD2 might be the D (5 bases). DNA of the CDR3: TGCGCCAGCAGCTTTTGGGCGGGTCCGGACAATGAGCAGTTCTTC. Translation: CASSFWAGPDNEQFF.